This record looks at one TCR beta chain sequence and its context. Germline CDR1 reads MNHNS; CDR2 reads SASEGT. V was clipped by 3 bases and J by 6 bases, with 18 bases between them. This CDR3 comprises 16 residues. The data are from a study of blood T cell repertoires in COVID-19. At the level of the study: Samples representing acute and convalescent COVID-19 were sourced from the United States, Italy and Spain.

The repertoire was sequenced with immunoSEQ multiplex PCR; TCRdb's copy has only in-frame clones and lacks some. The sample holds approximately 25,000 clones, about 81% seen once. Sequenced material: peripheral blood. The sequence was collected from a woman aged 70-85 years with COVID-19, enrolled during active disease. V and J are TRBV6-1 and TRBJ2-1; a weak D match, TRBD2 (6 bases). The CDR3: CASSDTWRVGSNEQFF. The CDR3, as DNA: TGTGCCAGCAGTGATACCTGGAGGGTTGGTAGCAATGAGCAGTTCTTC.